The 18 T cell receptor beta chains presented below share a single source sample, sequenced in a study of T cell responses to AZD1222 COVID-19 vaccine. Profiling relied on immunoSEQ multiplex PCR, and the TCRdb table lists in-frame clones only, not all of them. The sample holds 100,000 to 150,000 clones, about nine tenths seen once. This specimen consisted of peripheral blood, obtained 28 days after the second AZD1222 dose. The receptor set was obtained from an adult who received the AZD1222 COVID-19 vaccine.

CDR3 in amino acids: CASRTSGSTHEQYF. The CDR3 DNA follows: TGTGCCAGCAGAACTAGCGGGAGTACCCACGAGCAGTACTTC. The chain joins TRBV5-4 to TRBJ2-7, with 11 bases that match TRBD2. J lost 5 bases, V lost 5 bases, and 6 bases had no gene match. The length of the CDR3 is 14 residues. The germline CDR1 and CDR2 sequences are SGHNT and YYREEE (reference sequence).

This chain links TRBV3-1 (or the pseudogene TRBV3-2) with TRBJ1-6; D possibly corresponds to TRBD1 (5 bases). CDR3 size: 14 residues. Germline V gives CDR1 LGHDT, CDR2 YNNKEL (reference sequence). V dropped 4 bases and J dropped 9 bases, with 13 bases sitting between them. The chain's CDR3 is CASSPSRERSPLHF. For the CDR3, the DNA is TGTGCCAGCAGCCCGAGCAGGGAGCGTTCACCCCTCCACTTT.

V usage is TRBV14 and J usage is TRBJ2-7; possibly TRBD1 for D (6 bases). The CDR3 contains 15 residues. The germline V gene has CDR1 SGHDN and CDR2 FVKESK. Between the trimmed V and J ends, which lost 5 bases and 0 bases, there was a span of 14 bases. CDR3: CASSAQGPLSYEQYF. In nucleotides, the CDR3 is TGTGCCAGCAGCGCACAGGGACCCCTCTCCTACGAGCAGTACTTC.

The chain carries TRBV30 and TRBJ2-2; TRBD2 matches at 14 bases. V was clipped by 2 bases and J by 1 base; unmatched bases: 9. The CDR3 has 19 residues. Germline lookup yields CDR1 GTSNPN and CDR2 SVGIG (reference sequence). Here the CDR3 reads CAWSWRTSGRPLNTGELFF. The CDR3 DNA reads TGTGCCTGGAGTTGGAGGACTAGCGGGAGGCCCCTGAACACCGGGGAGCTGTTTTTT.

This sequence joins TRBV7-2 and TRBJ2-3; D is ambiguous. Trimming pared 0 bases from V and 5 bases from J, leaving 12 bases between. Germline V lookup: CDR1 SGHTA, CDR2 FQGNSA. The CDR3 covers 15 residues. CDR3: CASSLAGPQRDTQYF. The DNA of the CDR3 is TGTGCCAGCAGCTTAGCCGGGCCCCAGAGAGATACGCAGTATTTT.

This clone was picked up one time. V is TRBV28 and J is TRBJ1-1, with D possibly matching TRBD1 (6 bases). This CDR3 spans 16 amino acids. Trimming pared 1 base from V and 2 bases from J, leaving 14 bases between. The V gene's germline CDR1 is MDHEN and CDR2 SYDVKM. CDR3 coding DNA: TGTGCCAGCAGTTTATATGGGTCGGGGGCAAACACTGAAGCTTTCTTT. Its translation is CASSLYGSGANTEAFF. Supplemented by reference TRBV28 and TRBJ1-1, the full variable domain reads DVKVTQSSRYLVKRTGEKVFLECVQDMDHENMFWYRQDPGLGLRLIYFSYDVKMKEKGDIPEGYSVSREKKERFSLILESASTNQTSMYLCASSLYGSGANTEAFFGQGTRLTVV.

The chain combines TRBV6-5 with TRBJ1-4; D may be TRBD1 (6 bases). The CDR3 spans 16 residues. The germline V gene has CDR1 MNHEY and CDR2 SVGAGI. V shed 0 bases and J shed 8 bases, with 16 bases lying between them. CDR3 in DNA: TGTGCCAGCAGTTACTCGTTACAGGGCGCGGGGGAAAAACTGTTTTTT. Translated: CASSYSLQGAGEKLFF.

This rearrangement joins TRBV6-5 to TRBJ2-4; D remains unclear. CDR1 is MNHEY, CDR2 SVGAGI, per germline. The CDR3 totals 13 residues. Trimming took 0 bases from V and 6 from J, leaving 6 bases between them. CDR3 sequence: CASSYSLGNIQYF. As DNA, the CDR3 is TGTGCCAGCAGTTACTCATTAGGAAACATTCAGTACTTC.

The CDR3 nucleotides read TGTGCCAGCAGCTTGCAAGGGGGCAACTCTGGAAACACCATATATTTT. It yields the protein CASSLQGGNSGNTIYF. This chain uses TRBV5-4 with TRBJ1-3; 7 positions match TRBD1. V shed 1 base and J 0 bases; nucleotides not matched to a gene: 4. CDR1 is SGHNT, CDR2 YYREEE, per germline (reference sequence). The length of the CDR3 is 16 residues.

V usage is TRBV2 and J usage is TRBJ1-1, with 9 nucleotides matching TRBD1. CDR1 and CDR2 from the germline V gene are SNHLY and FYNNEI. The CDR3 is 13 residues long. Germline trimming cut 5 bases from V and 4 bases from J; bases unmatched to any gene: 2. The CDR3 here is CASSWDRATEAFF. The CDR3 coding sequence is TGTGCCAGCAGTTGGGACAGGGCCACTGAAGCTTTCTTT.

V gene TRBV29-1 combines with J gene TRBJ1-4; D is possibly TRBD1 (6 bases). Germline V gene data show CDR1 as SQVTM and CDR2 as ANQGSEA. V was cut by 4 bases and J by 4 bases, with 10 bases left in between. The CDR3 runs 13 residues. The CDR3 protein is CSVVTGLNEKLFF. The CDR3 coding sequence is TGCAGCGTTGTGACAGGTCTTAATGAAAAACTGTTTTTT. The entire variable domain, with the rest obtained from reference TRBV29-1 and TRBJ1-4, is as follows: SAVISQKPSRDICQRGTSLTIQCQVDSQVTMMFWYRQQPGQSLTLIATANQGSEATYESGFVIDKFPISRPNLTFSTLTVSNMSPEDSSIYLCSVVTGLNEKLFFGSGTQLSVL.

V usage is TRBV5-1 and J usage is TRBJ1-1; TRBD1 aligns across 12 bases. The V and J ends lost 1 base and 3 bases, in that order; junction bases with no gene match: 7. The CDR3 sequence is 17 residues long. Germline V lookup: CDR1 SGHRS, CDR2 YFSETQ. The CDR3 is CASSLTGTGGADTEAFF. In DNA, the CDR3 is TGCGCCAGCAGCTTGACCGGGACAGGGGGCGCGGACACTGAAGCTTTCTTT.

The chain links TRBV18 to TRBJ2-7, with TRBD2 identical over 8 bases. Trimming at V came to 4 bases and at J to 2 bases, leaving 7 bases not matched to a gene. The germline V gene has CDR1 KGHSH and CDR2 LQKENI. This CDR3 comprises 15 residues. DNA for the CDR3: TGTGCCAGCTCACGAAATAGCGGGACGGCCTACGAGCAGTACTTC. Residues: CASSRNSGTAYEQYF.

V is TRBV9 and J is TRBJ2-1; possibly TRBD1 for D (5 bases). Trimming left V 4 bases short and J 5 bases short, with 19 bases between. CDR3 length equals 16 residues. From germline, CDR1 is SGDLS and CDR2 YYNGEE. CDR3 DNA: TGTGCCAGCAGCCCCAGGGCCCTAAAGTCCCACAATGAGCAGTTCTTC. Its translation is CASSPRALKSHNEQFF.

The genes are TRBV4-1 and TRBJ2-1; D may be TRBD2 (6 bases). V lost 5 bases and J 4 bases, leaving 24 bases between the germline ends. The CDR3 covers 18 residues. The germline CDR1 and CDR2 sequences are MGHRA and YSYEKL. The CDR3 is CASSKRIAEPIRYNEQFF. CDR3 sequence (DNA): TGCGCCAGCAGCAAAAGGATAGCGGAGCCCATTAGATACAATGAGCAGTTCTTC.

J is TRBJ1-1 and V is TRBV20-1, with D possibly being TRBD1 (5 bases). The CDR3 is 14 residues long. Germline CDR1 DFQATT, CDR2 SNEGSKA (reference sequence). Trimming pared 3 bases from V and 0 bases from J, leaving 11 bases between. DNA for the CDR3: TGCAGTGCTAGTCTTCCGGGACTGAACACTGAAGCTTTCTTT. Residues: CSASLPGLNTEAFF.

This chain connects TRBV28 to TRBJ1-1, with TRBD1 matching over 8 bases. The ends lost 3 bases at V and 4 bases at J; junction bases unmatched: 4. The germline V gene has CDR1 MDHEN and CDR2 SYDVKM. The CDR3 is made up of 14 amino acids. Here the CDR3 reads CASSLAGGATEAFF. The CDR3 DNA reads as TGTGCCAGCAGTTTGGCAGGGGGCGCCACTGAAGCTTTCTTT.

The chain joins TRBV10-3 to TRBJ1-2; 8 bases match TRBD1. Losses at the gene ends were 2 bases for V and 7 bases for J; bases not matched to a gene: 9. Germline lookup yields CDR1 ENHRY and CDR2 SYGVKD. CDR3 length equals 15 residues. The CDR3 region is CAISEPGGVSGGYTF. The CDR3 DNA is TGTGCCATCAGTGAGCCAGGGGGCGTATCAGGTGGCTACACCTTC.